These 19 T cell receptor beta chains share one sample of origin, sequenced in a study of blood T cells in healthy people across ages. PCR was performed a second time for roughly 7 to 11 cycles using a sample-barcoded 5' primer and a J-beta primer mix. TCRdb itself ran the 5' RACE reads through MiXCR, one entry per CDR3 protein. The table lists 1.2 million to 1.5 million distinct CDR3 sequences, approximately 63% of them singletons. Specimen: blood. These receptor sequences come from a man aged 18 to 30 in good health.

This sequence joins TRBV6-1 and TRBJ1-1, with TRBD1 matching 10 bases. The CDR3 runs to 15 residues. The germline V gene encodes CDR1 MNHNS and CDR2 SASEGT. V shed 7 bases, J shed 6 bases, and the junction held 11 bases outside the gene matches. CDR3: CASNTGTGVWAEAFF. CDR3 sequence (DNA): TGTGCCAGCAACACCGGGACAGGGGTGTGGGCTGAAGCTTTCTTT.

The gene calls are TRBV19 and TRBJ2-5, with no clear D. CDR1 is LNHDA and CDR2 is SQIVND in the germline V gene (reference sequence). The CDR3 totals 12 residues. Trimming stripped 3 bases from V and 4 bases from J, with 6 bases between. CDR3 region: CASSIPRETQYF. The DNA of the CDR3 is TGTGCCAGTAGTATCCCGAGAGAGACCCAGTACTTC.

This chain joins TRBV7-2 and TRBJ2-7, with D unclear. Germline V lookup: CDR1 SGHTA, CDR2 FQGNSA. V was shortened by 5 bases and J by 7 bases, with 12 bases between the two germline ends. The CDR3 runs to 12 residues. CDR3 region: CASSLTFNEQYF. The CDR3 DNA reads as TGTGCCAGCAGCCTTACATTCAATGAGCAGTACTTC.

The rearrangement uses TRBV9 and TRBJ2-1, with 8 bases lining up with TRBD1. The CDR3 covers 15 residues. Looked up from germline, CDR1 is SGDLS and CDR2 is YYNGEE. Trimming took 5 bases from V and 0 from J; bases not matched to a gene: 4. In DNA form, the CDR3 reads TGTGCCAGCAGGGCTGGACAGGGCTCCTACAATGAGCAGTTCTTC. Protein: CASRAGQGSYNEQFF.

The CDR3 region has the DNA TGCAGCGCCCCCGGGGTCCGGGCCACTGAAGCTTTCTTT. Amino acid sequence: CSAPGVRATEAFF. The V gene is TRBV29-1, the J gene TRBJ1-1; no clear D. The CDR3 spans 13 residues. Germline V gene data show CDR1 as SQVTM and CDR2 as ANQGSEA. With 7 bases removed from V and 4 bases from J, the gap between germline ends came to 16 bases.

The V call is TRBV10-3, the J call TRBJ2-1, with a weak D call TRBD1 (6 bases). This CDR3 spans 10 amino acids. Germline V gene lookup returns CDR1 ENHRY and CDR2 SYGVKD. With 9 bases removed from V and 13 bases from J, the gap between germline ends came to 13 bases. In DNA form, the CDR3 reads TGTGCCATGGGACAAGAGACCCAGTTCTTC. Translation: CAMGQETQFF.

V and J are TRBV10-3 and TRBJ1-1; weak D call: TRBD1 (6 bases). Germline assignment: CDR1 ENHRY and CDR2 SYGVKD. V lost 11 bases to trimming and J lost 4 bases, with 17 bases between them. There are 13 residues in the CDR3. DNA of the CDR3: TGTGCCTCTCTACAGGGAATGGGCACTGAAGCTTTCTTT. Protein: CASLQGMGTEAFF.

The chain joins TRBV4-3 to TRBJ1-6; possible D gene TRBD1, 5 bases. V was shortened by 4 bases and J by 9 bases, with 16 bases between the two germline ends. The CDR3 has 15 residues. Per germline, CDR1 LGHNA and CDR2 YSLEER. The CDR3 sequence is CASSPRDLGSSPLHF. In DNA, the CDR3 is TGCGCCAGCAGCCCCAGGGATTTAGGGAGTTCACCCCTCCACTTT.

The genes are TRBV20-1 and TRBJ2-5; a weak D match, TRBD2 (6 bases). The CDR3 contains 15 residues. The V gene lost 5 bases and the J gene lost 5 bases, with 21 bases spanning the gap. The germline V gene encodes CDR1 DFQATT and CDR2 SNEGSKA (reference sequence). The CDR3 spells CSAFSPAEGFETQYF. The CDR3, as DNA: TGCAGTGCTTTCTCCCCTGCGGAGGGCTTTGAGACCCAGTACTTC.

This chain connects TRBV12-3 or TRBV12-4 to TRBJ2-5; the D gene is possibly TRBD1 (7 bases). CDR3 size: 15 residues. The V end was cut by 5 bases, the J end by 2 bases, with 15 bases between. CDR3 sequence (DNA): TGTGCCAGCAGTGCGCGGGACAGCGTACAAGAGACCCAGTACTTC. Its translation: CASSARDSVQETQYF.

The V gene is TRBV7-2, the J gene TRBJ2-7; D gene uncertain. This CDR3 contains 16 residues. Trimming left V 5 bases short and J 0 bases short, with 17 bases between. In germline, CDR1 is SGHTA, CDR2 FQGNSA. CDR3 amino acids: CASSRWAEPSSYEQYF. The CDR3 nucleotides read TGTGCCAGCAGCCGTTGGGCGGAACCAAGCTCCTACGAGCAGTACTTC.

The genes are TRBV6-1 and TRBJ2-4, with D uncertain. The tail of the sequence fits TRBJ2-7 better, so the J call may be wrong. The germline gives CDR1 MNHNS, CDR2 SASEGT. The CDR3 covers 12 residues. The DNA for the CDR3 is TGTGCCAGCAGTGAGCCCCCTGGCGAGCAGTACTTC. This sequence encodes CASSEPPGEQYF.

The chain joins TRBV6-2 or TRBV6-3 to TRBJ2-3, with D unclear. The CDR3 runs 13 residues. V was trimmed by 6 bases and J by 6 bases, leaving 13 bases between them. Germline V CDR1 and CDR2: MNHEY, SVGEGT. CDR3 amino acids: CASSFVSVDTQYF. As DNA, the CDR3 is TGTGCCAGCAGCTTCGTGAGCGTTGATACGCAGTATTTT.

The CDR3, as DNA: TGTGCCAGCAAGTTAGGGACTAGCGGGTTCAACAATGAGCAGTTCTTC. Amino acid sequence: CASKLGTSGFNNEQFF. V and J are TRBV2 and TRBJ2-1; 12 bases match TRBD2. V lost 7 bases and J lost 5; bases outside the gene matches: 9. In germline, CDR1 is SNHLY, CDR2 FYNNEI. This CDR3 is 16 amino acids long.

V usage is TRBV13 and J usage is TRBJ2-7; D gene unclear. Trimming left V 5 bases short and J 6 bases short, with 11 bases between. The CDR3 contains 12 residues. Germline V CDR1 and CDR2: PRHDT, FYEKMQ (reference sequence). CDR3 protein: CASSQSPGEQYF. The CDR3 DNA reads TGTGCCAGCAGCCAGAGCCCTGGCGAGCAGTACTTC.

CDR3 nucleotide sequence: TGCAGTGCTAGAGCTTATAATTCACCCCTCCACTTT. Amino acids: CSARAYNSPLHF. V gene TRBV20-1 combines with J gene TRBJ1-6, with unresolved D. V lost 1 base to trimming and J lost 4 bases, with 2 bases between them. The CDR3 is made up of 12 amino acids. Germline-derived CDR1 and CDR2 are DFQATT and SNEGSKA (reference sequence).

This clonotype was observed a few times. This chain links TRBV5-1 with TRBJ1-1; no reliable D call. V lost 0 bases and J lost 0, with 6 bases in between. There are 14 residues in the CDR3. The germline gives CDR1 SGHRS, CDR2 YFSETQ. CDR3 DNA: TGCGCCAGCAGCTTGGAGTCTATGAACACTGAAGCTTTCTTT. Its translation: CASSLESMNTEAFF.

This chain links TRBV7-9 with TRBJ2-1; TRBD2 is a possible D gene (5 bases). The V gene's germline CDR1 is SEHNR and CDR2 FQNEAQ (reference sequence). The CDR3 length is 14 residues. The germline V and J ends were trimmed by 3 bases and 6 bases, with 12 bases remaining between them. CDR3 sequence: CASSFPDGGNEQFF. The CDR3 DNA reads as TGTGCCAGCAGCTTTCCGGACGGAGGCAATGAGCAGTTCTTC.

The chain employs TRBV27 and TRBJ1-2; D gene unclear. Trimming pared 4 bases from V and 4 bases from J, leaving 16 bases between. This CDR3 has 15 residues. Germline V lookup: CDR1 MNHEY, CDR2 SMNVEV (reference sequence). The CDR3 reads CASSSSKGFLYGYTF. The CDR3 nucleotides read TGTGCCAGCAGTTCGAGTAAGGGTTTTCTCTATGGCTACACCTTC.